This is a list of T cell receptor beta chains from one sample in a study of technical replicates of blood from a few donors. Sequenced by immunoSEQ multiplex PCR; TCRdb stores in-frame clones only, minus some. The table lists 70,000 to 80,000 clones, 91% of them singletons. Sequenced sample: T cells isolated from PBMCs. These receptors were collected from a human donor in good health. Some clones in this sample may be carry-over from other donors' samples. Each CDR3 is given with its conserved first and last residue. Each record gives: D gene, V gene, J gene, clone size, CDR3 protein, CDR3 DNA. D genes are given only for firm matches. The listing skips clone size in some rows; elsewhere it reads once, few, many or a size class.

D: TRBD1
V: TRBV29-1
J: TRBJ2-1
size: .
CDR3: CSVEGQGDKFWNFNEQFF
DNA: TGCAGCGTTGAAGGACAGGGGGACAAATTTTGGAATTTCAATGAGCAGTTCTTC

D: .
V: TRBV6-5
J: TRBJ1-6
size: .
CDR3: CASSYRAGHSPLHF
DNA: TGTGCCAGCAGTTACAGGGCAGGGCATTCACCCCTCCACTTT

D: TRBD1
V: TRBV11-2
J: TRBJ2-7
size: .
CDR3: CASSLEDRGPYEQYF
DNA: TGTGCCAGCAGCCTCGAGGACAGGGGTCCCTACGAGCAGTACTTC

D: .
V: TRBV29-1
J: TRBJ1-1
size: .
CDR3: CSVSGHQNTEAFF
DNA: TGCAGCGTTTCGGGACACCAGAACACTGAAGCTTTCTTT

D: .
V: TRBV29-1
J: TRBJ2-7
size: .
CDR3: CSVVPFGAYEQYF
DNA: TGCAGCGTTGTTCCCTTCGGTGCCTACGAGCAGTACTTC

D: .
V: TRBV21-1
J: TRBJ1-5
size: .
CDR3: CASGQYPRTVSNQPQHF
DNA: TGTGCCAGCGGACAGTACCCCCGGACAGTTAGCAATCAGCCCCAGCATTTT

D: .
V: TRBV4-2
J: TRBJ2-7
size: few
CDR3: CASSQPALTTTSYEQYF
DNA: TGTGCCAGCAGCCAACCAGCGCTCACAACCACCTCCTACGAGCAGTACTTC

D: .
V: TRBV25-1
J: TRBJ2-2
size: .
CDR3: CASKNGGKTNTGELFF
DNA: TGTGCCAGCAAAAATGGGGGGAAGACGAACACCGGGGAGCTGTTTTTT

D: .
V: TRBV19
J: TRBJ2-7
size: .
CDR3: CASSMWDSPTDEQYF
DNA: TGTGCCAGTAGTATGTGGGACTCGCCCACTGACGAGCAGTACTTC

D: TRBD2
V: TRBV5-1
J: TRBJ2-3
size: .
CDR3: CASSPRDYTDTQYF
DNA: TGCGCCAGCAGCCCCCGGGACTACACAGATACGCAGTATTTT

D: .
V: TRBV14
J: TRBJ2-2
size: .
CDR3: CASRVSGNTGELFF
DNA: TGTGCCAGCAGGGTTAGCGGGAACACCGGGGAGCTGTTTTTT

D: TRBD2
V: TRBV5-1
J: TRBJ2-7
size: once
CDR3: CASSLGLARSYEQYF
DNA: TGCGCCAGCAGCTTAGGACTAGCTCGGAGTTACGAGCAGTACTTC

D: .
V: TRBV27
J: TRBJ2-1
size: .
CDR3: CASSLSENHEQFF
DNA: TGTGCCAGCAGTTTATCGGAGAATCATGAGCAGTTCTTC

D: TRBD1
V: TRBV19
J: TRBJ1-2
size: .
CDR3: CASSRDFGGQGLYGYTF
DNA: TGTGCCAGTAGCCGGGACTTTGGGGGACAGGGACTCTATGGCTACACCTTC

D: .
V: TRBV12-5
J: TRBJ2-5
size: .
CDR3: CASGIGKETQYF
DNA: TGTGCTAGTGGTATCGGGAAGGAGACCCAGTACTTC

D: TRBD2
V: TRBV4-1
J: TRBJ2-3
size: .
CDR3: CASSQDRGLAAGGTDTQYF
DNA: TGCGCCAGCAGCCAAGATCGAGGACTAGCCGCAGGCGGCACAGATACGCAGTATTTT

D: TRBD2
V: TRBV29-1
J: TRBJ2-7
size: once
CDR3: CSVGGNMASGSGEQYF
DNA: TGCAGCGTTGGGGGGAACATGGCTAGCGGGAGTGGCGAGCAGTACTTC

D: .
V: TRBV7-6
J: TRBJ1-1
size: .
CDR3: CASSLDPYANTEAFF
DNA: TGTGCCAGCAGCTTAGATCCCTATGCGAACACTGAAGCTTTCTTT

D: TRBD1
V: TRBV5-1
J: TRBJ2-7
size: .
CDR3: CASSLATGGFSYEQYF
DNA: TGCGCCAGCAGCTTGGCGACAGGGGGTTTTTCCTACGAGCAGTACTTC

D: TRBD1
V: TRBV29-1
J: TRBJ1-1
size: .
CDR3: CSAKTPGQMNTEAFF
DNA: TGCAGCGCCAAAACCCCGGGACAGATGAACACTGAAGCTTTCTTT

D: .
V: TRBV5-1
J: TRBJ2-1
size: .
CDR3: CASSQLELYNEQFF
DNA: TGCGCCAGCAGCCAACTAGAGCTCTACAATGAGCAGTTCTTC

D: TRBD1
V: TRBV4-2
J: TRBJ1-2
size: .
CDR3: CASSQEQGVFFYGYTF
DNA: TGTGCCAGCAGCCAGGAACAGGGGGTTTTTTTTTATGGCTACACCTTC

D: TRBD1
V: TRBV6-6
J: TRBJ2-7
size: .
CDR3: CASSYRDRGPYEQYF
DNA: TGTGCCAGCAGTTACCGGGACAGGGGACCCTACGAGCAGTACTTC

D: .
V: TRBV18
J: TRBJ1-2
size: .
CDR3: CASSPGQKDYGYTF
DNA: TGTGCCAGCTCGCCTGGACAGAAAGACTATGGCTACACCTTC

D: .
V: TRBV27
J: TRBJ2-1
size: .
CDR3: CASSPNRDSMSSYNEQFF
DNA: TGTGCCAGCAGTCCAAATCGGGACTCGATGAGCTCCTACAATGAGCAGTTCTTC

D: .
V: TRBV28
J: TRBJ1-4
size: .
CDR3: CAIQQPYNEKLFF
DNA: TGTGCCATCCAACAGCCGTATAATGAAAAACTGTTTTTT

D: TRBD1
V: TRBV4-1
J: TRBJ1-2
size: .
CDR3: CASSPPGQGANGYTF
DNA: TGCGCCAGCAGCCCACCGGGACAGGGAGCGAATGGCTACACCTTC

D: .
V: TRBV4-1
J: TRBJ2-1
size: .
CDR3: CASSPTTRQTQFF
DNA: TGCGCCAGCAGCCCGACGACGCGACAGACCCAGTTCTTC

D: .
V: TRBV4-1
J: TRBJ1-5
size: .
CDR3: CASSHPGDQPQHF
DNA: TGCGCCAGCAGCCACCCGGGGGACCAGCCCCAGCATTTT

D: .
V: TRBV19
J: TRBJ1-2
size: .
CDR3: CASTDSIYGYTF
DNA: TGTGCCAGTACGGACAGTATATATGGCTACACCTTC

D: TRBD1
V: TRBV19
J: TRBJ1-3
size: .
CDR3: CASARDRGGNTIYF
DNA: TGTGCCAGCGCCCGGGACAGGGGCGGAAACACCATATATTTT

D: .
V: TRBV16
J: TRBJ1-4
size: once
CDR3: CASSQSVQGAYEKLFF
DNA: TGTGCCAGCAGCCAATCGGTACAGGGAGCGTACGAAAAACTGTTTTTT

D: TRBD1
V: TRBV5-1
J: TRBJ2-7
size: .
CDR3: CASTPPGQHYEQYF
DNA: TGCGCCAGCACCCCTCCGGGACAGCACTACGAGCAGTACTTC

D: .
V: TRBV2
J: TRBJ2-3
size: .
CDR3: CASGGEPDRSVTDTQYF
DNA: TGTGCCAGCGGGGGGGAACCGGACAGAAGTGTCACAGATACGCAGTATTTT

D: TRBD1
V: TRBV5-4
J: TRBJ1-1
size: .
CDR3: CASSPRQGNTEAFF
DNA: TGTGCCAGCAGCCCCCGACAGGGAAACACTGAAGCTTTCTTT

D: TRBD2
V: TRBV29-1
J: TRBJ2-1
size: .
CDR3: CSVVPGLAGRSESYNEQFF
DNA: TGCAGCGTTGTCCCGGGACTAGCGGGACGGTCTGAGTCCTACAATGAGCAGTTCTTC

D: .
V: TRBV11-1
J: TRBJ1-2
size: once
CDR3: CASTAGAYYGYTF
DNA: TGTGCCAGCACGGCAGGGGCTTACTATGGCTACACCTTC

D: TRBD2
V: TRBV7-8
J: TRBJ2-7
size: .
CDR3: CASSHNYGAGESYEQYF
DNA: TGTGCCAGCAGCCACAACTACGGAGCGGGGGAGTCCTACGAGCAGTACTTC

D: .
V: TRBV29-1
J: TRBJ1-1
size: few
CDR3: CSVEDHVGEAFF
DNA: TGCAGCGTTGAAGATCACGTCGGTGAAGCTTTCTTT

D: .
V: TRBV12-5
J: TRBJ1-1
size: .
CDR3: CASGLVLTGTTNTEAFF
DNA: TGTGCTAGTGGTTTGGTTTTAACCGGGACTACGAACACTGAAGCTTTCTTT

D: TRBD2
V: TRBV27
J: TRBJ2-1
size: .
CDR3: CASSFFGGAYNEQFF
DNA: TGTGCCAGCAGTTTTTTCGGGGGGGCGTACAATGAGCAGTTCTTC

D: TRBD2
V: TRBV6-1
J: TRBJ2-3
size: .
CDR3: CASSEAVRGGYLGDTQYF
DNA: TGTGCCAGCAGTGAAGCGGTGCGGGGGGGCTATCTGGGTGATACGCAGTATTTT

D: .
V: TRBV29-1
J: TRBJ2-3
size: .
CDR3: CSVEFPGGTDTDTQYF
DNA: TGCAGCGTTGAATTTCCAGGGGGGACCGACACAGATACGCAGTATTTT

D: TRBD2
V: TRBV6-4
J: TRBJ2-3
size: .
CDR3: CASSETATSGTDTQYF
DNA: TGTGCCAGCAGTGAGACCGCGACTAGCGGCACAGATACGCAGTATTTT

D: TRBD2
V: TRBV7-9
J: TRBJ2-5
size: few
CDR3: CASSDGGGGIEETQYF
DNA: TGTGCCAGCAGCGATGGGGGGGGAGGAATCGAAGAGACCCAGTACTTC

D: TRBD1
V: TRBV5-1
J: TRBJ1-1
size: .
CDR3: CASISGTGNTEAFF
DNA: TGCGCCAGCATTTCCGGGACAGGGAACACTGAAGCTTTCTTT

D: .
V: TRBV6-1
J: TRBJ1-1
size: .
CDR3: CASSATGITEAFF
DNA: TGTGCCAGCAGTGCGACAGGCATTACTGAAGCTTTCTTT

D: TRBD2
V: TRBV6-6
J: TRBJ2-3
size: once
CDR3: CASLAGPTDTQYF
DNA: TGTGCCAGCCTAGCGGGGCCCACAGATACGCAGTATTTT

D: .
V: TRBV28
J: TRBJ1-5
size: .
CDR3: CASSLPGRVQPQHF
DNA: TGTGCCAGCAGCCTGCCGGGAAGGGTACAGCCCCAGCATTTT

D: TRBD1
V: TRBV11-2
J: TRBJ2-7
size: .
CDR3: CASSPRPGQGYHEQYF
DNA: TGTGCCAGCAGCCCCCGCCCGGGACAGGGGTACCACGAGCAGTACTTC

D: .
V: TRBV4-1
J: TRBJ1-3
size: .
CDR3: CASSLETRPLGSGNTIYF
DNA: TGCGCCAGCAGCCTGGAGACCCGTCCGCTGGGGAGTGGAAACACCATATATTTT

D: .
V: TRBV10-2
J: TRBJ2-4
size: .
CDR3: CASSDSAAKNIQYF
DNA: TGCGCCAGCAGTGATAGTGCAGCCAAAAACATTCAGTACTTC